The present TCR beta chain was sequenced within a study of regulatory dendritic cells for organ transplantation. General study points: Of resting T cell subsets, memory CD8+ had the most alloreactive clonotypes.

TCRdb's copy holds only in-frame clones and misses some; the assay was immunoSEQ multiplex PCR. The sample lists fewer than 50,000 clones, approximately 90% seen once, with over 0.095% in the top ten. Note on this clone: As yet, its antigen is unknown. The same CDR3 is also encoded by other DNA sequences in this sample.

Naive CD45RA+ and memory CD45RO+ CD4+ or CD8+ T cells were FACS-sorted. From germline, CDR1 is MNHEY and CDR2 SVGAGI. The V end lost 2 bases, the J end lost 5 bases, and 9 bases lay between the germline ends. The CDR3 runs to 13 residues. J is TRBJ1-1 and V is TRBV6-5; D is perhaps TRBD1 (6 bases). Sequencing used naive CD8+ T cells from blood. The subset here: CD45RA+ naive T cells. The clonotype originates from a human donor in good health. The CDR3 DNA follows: TGTGCCAGCAGTTACGCGAGGGGGACTGAAGCTTTCTTT. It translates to CASSYARGTEAFF.